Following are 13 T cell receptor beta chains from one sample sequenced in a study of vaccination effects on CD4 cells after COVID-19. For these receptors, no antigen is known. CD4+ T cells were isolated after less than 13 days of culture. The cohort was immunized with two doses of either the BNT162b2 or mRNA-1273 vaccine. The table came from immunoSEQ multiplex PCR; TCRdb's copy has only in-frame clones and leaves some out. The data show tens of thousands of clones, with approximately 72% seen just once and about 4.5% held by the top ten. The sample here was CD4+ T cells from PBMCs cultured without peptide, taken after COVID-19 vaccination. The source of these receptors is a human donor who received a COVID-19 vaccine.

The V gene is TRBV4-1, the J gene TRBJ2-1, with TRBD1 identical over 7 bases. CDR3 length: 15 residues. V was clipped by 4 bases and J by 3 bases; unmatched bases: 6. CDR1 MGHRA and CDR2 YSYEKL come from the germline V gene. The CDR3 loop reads CASSPMTGLYNEQFF. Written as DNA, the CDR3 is TGCGCCAGCAGCCCGATGACAGGGCTCTACAATGAGCAGTTCTTC.

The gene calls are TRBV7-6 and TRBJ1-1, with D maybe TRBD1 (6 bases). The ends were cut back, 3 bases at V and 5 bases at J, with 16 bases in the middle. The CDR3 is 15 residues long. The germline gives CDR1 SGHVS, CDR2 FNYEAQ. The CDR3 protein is CASSLMQEGVTEAFF. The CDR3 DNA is TGTGCCAGCAGCTTGATGCAGGAGGGGGTTACTGAAGCTTTCTTT.

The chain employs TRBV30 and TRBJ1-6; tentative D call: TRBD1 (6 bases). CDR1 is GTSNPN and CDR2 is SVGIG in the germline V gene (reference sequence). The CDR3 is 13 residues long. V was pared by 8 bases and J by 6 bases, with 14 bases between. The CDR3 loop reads CAGAGTSNSPLHF. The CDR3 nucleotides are TGTGCCGGGGCCGGGACAAGTAATTCACCCCTCCACTTT.

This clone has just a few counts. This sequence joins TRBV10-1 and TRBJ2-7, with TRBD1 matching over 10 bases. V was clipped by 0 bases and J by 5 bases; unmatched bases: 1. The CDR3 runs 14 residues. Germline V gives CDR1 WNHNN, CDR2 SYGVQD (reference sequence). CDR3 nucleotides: TGCGCCAGCAGTGAGTCGACAGGGGGCGACGAGCAGTACTTC. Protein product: CASSESTGGDEQYF.

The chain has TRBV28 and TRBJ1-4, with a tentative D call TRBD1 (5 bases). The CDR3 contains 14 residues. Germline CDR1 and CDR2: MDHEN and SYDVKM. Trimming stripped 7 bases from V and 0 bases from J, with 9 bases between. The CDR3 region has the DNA TGTGCCAGCACGGGGGATGCAACTAATGAAAAACTGTTTTTT. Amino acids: CASTGDATNEKLFF.

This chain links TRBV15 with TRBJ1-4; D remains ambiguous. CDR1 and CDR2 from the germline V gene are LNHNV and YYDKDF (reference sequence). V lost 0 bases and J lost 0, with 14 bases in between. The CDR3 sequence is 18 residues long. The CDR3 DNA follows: TGTGCCACCAGCAGAGACGGCCCGAGGTGGGCAACTAATGAAAAACTGTTTTTT. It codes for CATSRDGPRWATNEKLFF.

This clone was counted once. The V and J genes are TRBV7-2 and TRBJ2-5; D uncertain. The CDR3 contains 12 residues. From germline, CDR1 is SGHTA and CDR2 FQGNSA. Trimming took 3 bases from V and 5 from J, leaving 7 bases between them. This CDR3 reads CASSLVRETQYF. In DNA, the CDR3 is TGTGCCAGCAGCTTGGTGCGGGAGACCCAGTACTTC. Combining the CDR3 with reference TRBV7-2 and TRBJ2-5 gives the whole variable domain GAGVSQSPSNKVTEKGKDVELRCDPISGHTALYWYRQSLGQGLEFLIYFQGNSAPDKSGLPSDRFSAERTGGSVSTLTIQRTQQEDSAVYLCASSLVRETQYFGPGTRLLVL.

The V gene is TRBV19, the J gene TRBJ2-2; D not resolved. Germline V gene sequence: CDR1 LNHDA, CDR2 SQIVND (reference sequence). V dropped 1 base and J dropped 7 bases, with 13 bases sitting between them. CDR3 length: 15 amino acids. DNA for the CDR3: TGTGCCAGTAGTATAGGCCGAGAGTACGGCGGGGAGCTGTTTTTT. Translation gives CASSIGREYGGELFF.

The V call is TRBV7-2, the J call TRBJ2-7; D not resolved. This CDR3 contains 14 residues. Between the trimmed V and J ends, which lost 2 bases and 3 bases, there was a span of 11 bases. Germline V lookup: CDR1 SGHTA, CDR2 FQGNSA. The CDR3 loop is CASSLSEGSYEQYF. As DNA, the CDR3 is TGTGCCAGCAGCTTATCGGAAGGTAGCTACGAGCAGTACTTC.

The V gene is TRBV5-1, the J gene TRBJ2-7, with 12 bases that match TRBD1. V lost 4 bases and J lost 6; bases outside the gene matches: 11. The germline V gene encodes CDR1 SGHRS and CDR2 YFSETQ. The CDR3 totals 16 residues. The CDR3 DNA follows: TGCGCCAGCAGCCTACAATCCGGGACAGGGGGCCTCGAGCAGTACTTC. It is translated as CASSLQSGTGGLEQYF.

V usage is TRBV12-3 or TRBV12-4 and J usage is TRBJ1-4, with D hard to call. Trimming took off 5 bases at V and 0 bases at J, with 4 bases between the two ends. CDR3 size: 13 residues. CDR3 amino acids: CASSTSTNEKLFF. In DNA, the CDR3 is TGTGCCAGCAGTACCTCAACTAATGAAAAACTGTTTTTT.

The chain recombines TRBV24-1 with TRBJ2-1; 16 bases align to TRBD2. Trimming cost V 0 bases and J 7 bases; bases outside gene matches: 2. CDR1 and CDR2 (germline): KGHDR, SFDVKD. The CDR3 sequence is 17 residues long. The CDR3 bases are TGTGCCACCAGTGATTTGGGGACTAGCGGGAGGGGGAATGAGCAGTTCTTC. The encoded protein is CATSDLGTSGRGNEQFF.

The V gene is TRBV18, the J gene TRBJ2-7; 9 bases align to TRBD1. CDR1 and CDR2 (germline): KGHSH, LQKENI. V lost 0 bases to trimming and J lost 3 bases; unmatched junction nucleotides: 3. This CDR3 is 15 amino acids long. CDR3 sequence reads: CASSPPGGQGYEQYF. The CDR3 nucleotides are TGTGCCAGCTCACCACCGGGGGGACAGGGCTACGAGCAGTACTTC.